This TCR beta chain was sequenced for a study of T cell changes during pregnancy in multiple sclerosis. The CDR3 consists of 16 residues. V shed 4 bases, J shed 7 bases, and the junction held 13 bases outside the gene matches. Germline V gene lookup returns CDR1 LNHDA and CDR2 SQIVND (reference sequence). Produced via immunoSEQ multiplex PCR; TCRdb's table is partial and in-frame only. The table lists 55,000 to 70,000 clones, 93% of them singletons, with 0.35% to 0.45% in the top ten. Sequences were derived from CD4+ T cells from peripheral blood mononuclear cells, sampled before pregnancy. The chain combines TRBV19 with TRBJ1-2, with TRBD1 identical over 9 bases. The receptor was derived from a female donor with multiple sclerosis, enrolled in a pregnancy study. This CDR3 is CASSKALGTGFTGYTF. CDR3 bases: TGTGCCAGTAGTAAGGCCCTCGGGACAGGGTTTACTGGCTACACCTTC.